These 3 T cell receptor beta chains share one sample of origin, sequenced in a study of blood T cell repertoires in COVID-19. Libraries were prepared by immunoSEQ multiplex PCR; TCRdb keeps only in-frame clonotypes and omits some of them. Found here are about 210,000 clones, about 80% of them singletons; the top ten hold roughly 7.1%. Sequenced input: peripheral blood. Every receptor here comes from a woman aged 60-75 years with COVID-19, enrolled during active disease.

The J gene is TRBJ1-5, the V gene TRBV7-9; 8 nucleotides line up with TRBD1. Germline CDR1 is SEHNR and CDR2 is FQNEAQ (reference sequence). The V gene end was trimmed by 5 bases and the J gene end by 4 bases; junction bases not matched to a gene: 7. There are 15 residues in the CDR3. The CDR3 nucleotides read TGTGCCAGCAGCCCTCAGGGGGCAGAAAATCAGCCCCAGCATTTT. The encoded protein is CASSPQGAENQPQHF.

This sequence joins TRBV10-3 and TRBJ2-5; D unclear. From germline, CDR1 is ENHRY and CDR2 SYGVKD. The length of the CDR3 is 13 residues. With 7 bases removed from V and 2 bases from J, the gap between germline ends came to 11 bases. The CDR3 bases are TGTGCCATCATGGGCAGCCGGCAAGAGACCCAGTACTTC. Translation: CAIMGSRQETQYF.

The chain carries TRBV28 and TRBJ1-3, with TRBD1 as a possible D gene (5 bases). V was trimmed by 6 bases and J by 3 bases, leaving 15 bases between them. There are 15 residues in the CDR3. Per the germline V gene, CDR1 is MDHEN and CDR2 is SYDVKM. The CDR3 DNA follows: TGTGCCAGCAGGCCAGGGAACGAGAATGGAAACACCATATATTTT. Encoded protein: CASRPGNENGNTIYF.